The source of this TCR beta chain is a study of T cell responses to AZD1222 COVID-19 vaccine. CDR3 length: 14 residues. J was trimmed by 3 bases and V by 5 bases; bases with no gene match: 6. Germline V gene sequence: CDR1 SEHNR, CDR2 FQNEAQ (reference sequence). Study-wide results and limits: The span of vaccine-associated CD4 TCRs extended across spike, with dominance at 160-218 and 743-854. Sampling captured repertoires only after the peak T cell response. Most donors were white British and more were female, and clonal diversity was possibly underestimated.

Samples with a second dose at about 4 or about 12 weeks were pooled together. A word on this clone: What it recognizes is unknown.

Profiling relied on immunoSEQ multiplex PCR, and the TCRdb table lists in-frame clones only, not all of them. The sample lists about 140,000 clones; about 90% were seen once. The chain recombines TRBV7-9 with TRBJ2-7, with 8 bases lining up with TRBD1. The sequencing here drew on peripheral blood, taken 28 days after the second AZD1222 dose. The sequence was obtained from an adult who received the AZD1222 COVID-19 vaccine. This CDR3 is CASSQGQGVYEQYF. In DNA form, the CDR3 reads TGTGCCAGCAGCCAAGGACAGGGCGTCTACGAGCAGTACTTC.